The source of this TCR beta chain is a study of post-analysis software for immune sequencing data. Whole-study results and caveats: Roughly five TRBV segments were significantly more frequent in patients than in controls. TRBV5-6, TRBV5-1 and TRBV20-1 were among these segments.

The V and J ends lost 6 bases and 1 base respectively, with 7 bases between them. CDR3 size: 12 residues. Germline CDR1 MNHEY, CDR2 SVGAGI. This clonotype was seen a handful of times. Its antigen is as yet unknown. Included in the TCR beta cDNA libraries were unique molecular identifiers. TCRdb reanalysed the PCR reads using MiXCR and keeps one entry per CDR3 protein. The sample records about half a million distinct CDR3 sequences, about a third being singletons. The sequencing input was blood. The clonotype originates from a girl aged 2 to 17 with multiple sclerosis. V usage is TRBV6-5 and J usage is TRBJ2-7; D may be TRBD2 (6 bases). The CDR3 nucleotides are TGTGCCAGCAGGGGGACTTCCTACGAGCAGTACTTC. Its translation is CASRGTSYEQYF.